This T cell receptor (beta chain) was obtained from a study of blood T cells in healthy people across ages (dated by TCRdb to between 2014 and 2016). Notes on the research overall: In model experiments, template switching captured about one uniquely barcoded TCR beta cDNA molecule for every two T cells. To avoid experimental bias, donors of different ages were distributed randomly across sequencing lanes. Using the same blood draw, the study looked at two additional independent replicas of 1 million unique cDNA reads for two donors, one aged 18 to 30 and the other aged 80 or older. Age-related changes in TCR beta repertoire diversity were measured in the study by deep sequencing normalized with unique cDNA molecular identifiers. Four age groups were formed from the donors: young (average approximately 15 years), middle-aged (approximately 40), aged (about 62) and long-lived (about 80). Broad study findings and their caveats: Observed TCR beta diversity correlated strongly with the percentage of naive T cells measured by flow cytometry. The long-lived group showed more naive CD4+ T cells, fewer expanded clones and increased TCR diversity than the aged group, suggesting age selection. Observed TCR beta diversity per million T cells fell roughly linearly with age, and a significant reduction was already apparent by age around 39. Because profiling used bulk unsorted PBMCs, naive and antigen-experienced compartments could not be compared conclusively. Estimates of total diversity based on one million sequenced T cells were regarded as lower bounds and as underestimates. The CMV infection status of donors was not known, potentially confounding age-related changes in expanded clonotypes.

Spanning cysteine to phenylalanine, the CDR3 consists of 14 amino acids. Of all the DNA, just the CDR3 is kept, 42 bases in frame from base 1. For CDR1 and CDR2, the germline V gene lists MNHEY and SVGAGI. Clipping removes 7 bases from V and 3 bases from J, with 5 as the unmatched junction base count. This clonotype was observed a few times. No cognate antigen has been identified for it. No much larger clone is present one base from it, and per-base qualities are unavailable. Libraries were constructed by 5' RACE. Sequencing relied on an Illumina HiSeq 2500. The second PCR ran for roughly 7 to 11 cycles and used a J-beta primer mix along with a sample-barcoded 5' primer. A unique molecular identifier was introduced onto each TCR beta cDNA molecule by a template-switch 5' adaptor carrying 12 random nucleotides. Each sample yielded at least 2.5 million CDR3-containing paired-end reads. All of the RNA was converted into first-strand cDNA using the Mint cDNA synthesis kit, with a TRBC-specific oligonucleotide serving as the primer. After uracil-DNA glycosylase treatment, a first 18-cycle PCR used universal primers M1SS and BC2_uni_R on all cDNA. As for the original processing: Normalization of each sample was performed by random selection of 1 million high-quality reads, each carrying a distinct molecular identifier. Instead of being binned into consensus sequences, reads with shared molecular identifiers were discarded. CDR3 identification, clonotype clustering and error correction used MiTCR with a Q25 quality threshold and the strictest error-elimination algorithm. A nonparametric unseen species model with Euler transformation was used to estimate lower-bound total TCR beta diversity. The public sequencing data were trimmed at Q25 with fastp and processed into clonotypes with MiXCR by TCRdb, which kept only in-frame beta chains. Identical CDR3 protein sequences are pooled into one entry, listed with their most common genes and DNA. The V and J calls were not made by the authors but by TCRdb's processing. Within this sample are 1.5 million or so distinct CDR3 sequences, with approximately 43% of them counted one time only. The biggest ten clones account for approximately 4.1% of the sample.

The donors were 40 or so Caucasian individuals from Russia, aged roughly 6 to 90 years, who were systemically healthy. Each donor gave about 9.7 milliliters of peripheral blood, drawn into EDTA-treated Vacutainer tubes. Ficoll-Paque density-gradient centrifugation was used to isolate PBMCs, with at least 6.5 million per sample. Total RNA, at least 6 micrograms per sample, was extracted from PBMCs with Trizol reagent. For every donor, flow cytometry on a PBMC aliquot measured the percentage of naive CD45RAhigh/CD27high T cells. The sequenced sample consisted of blood. The TCR sequence derives from a woman aged 18-29 years in good health. The rearranged segments are TRBV6-5 and TRBJ2-4, and 8 junction bases match TRBD2. The nucleotide sequence is TGTGCCAGCACCGGGACTAGTAACAAAAACATTCAGTACTTC. This yields the protein CASTGTSNKNIQYF.